This T cell receptor (beta chain) came from a study of T cells after yellow fever vaccination. The study's findings and limits: A large majority of primary-vaccination clones showed up again after the booster (96% CD4, roughly 88% CD8). Researchers cautioned that FACS-sorted repertoires could harbor abundant clonotypes contaminating from the bulk population. Faster peaking, at day 5 versus 15, marked a secondary response that was weaker.

This clonotype was recorded a few times. Its antigen remains unidentified. Trimming removed 0 bases at V and 5 bases at J, with 13 bases between. The V gene's germline CDR1 is DFQATT and CDR2 SNEGSKA (reference sequence). There are 15 residues in the CDR3. Synthesis of TCR cDNA relied on 5'RACE template switching, which attached a universal primer site and UMIs. A single record per CDR3 protein comes from TCRdb applying MiXCR to the 5' RACE reads. The sample lists a few hundred thousand distinct CDR3 sequences; around 17% were seen once. The origin of this receptor is a man between 18 and 29 years old who received the YFV17D yellow fever vaccine. This material consisted of PBMCs, taken 5 days after the first yellow fever vaccination. The gene calls are TRBV20-1 and TRBJ1-4, with unresolved D. In nucleotides, the CDR3 is TGCAGTGCTAGAGATGTATTGAGGTCCAATGAAAAACTGTTTTTT. This gives the protein CSARDVLRSNEKLFF.